The 28 T cell receptor beta chains below come from one sample, sequenced in a study of metastatic and nonmetastatic thyroid tumors. Every patient underwent thyroid surgery untreated. TCRdb redid the clone calls on the PCR reads using MiXCR. The sample has 25,000 to 30,000 clones, more than 20% seen once. Input material: blood. Receptors were obtained from a male donor with papillary thyroid cancer or a benign thyroid nodule (not recorded which). Some clones in this sample may be carry-over from other donors' samples.

The sample holds a few counts of this clone. This may be a read error: a much more frequent sequence differs by one nucleotide. This chain uses TRBV9 with TRBJ2-1, with D perhaps matching TRBD1 (5 bases). V was shortened by 4 bases and J by 0 bases, with 17 bases between the two germline ends. The CDR3 has 17 amino acids. CDR1 is SGDLS, CDR2 YYNGEE, per germline. The CDR3 loop is CASSPHHGASSYNEQFF. In nucleotides, the CDR3 is TGTGCCAGCAGCCCGCATCATGGGGCTAGCTCCTACAATGAGCAGTTCTTC.

This clone was seen at least ten times. The rearrangement uses TRBV12-3 or TRBV12-4 and TRBJ1-4; D might be TRBD1 (5 bases). Trimming removed 6 bases at V and 0 bases at J, with 8 bases between. This CDR3 is built from 14 residues. CDR3 nucleotide sequence: TGTGCCAGCAGAAGACAGACAACTAATGAAAAACTGTTTTTT. Its translation is CASRRQTTNEKLFF.

On this clone: Germline and junction disagree at one end, which may indicate a read error. This chain connects TRBV24-1 to TRBJ1-2; D remains unclear. The CDR3 contains 11 residues. Germline CDR1 and CDR2: KGHDR and SFDVKD. This CDR3 reads CATSAPAGNTF. CDR3 DNA sequence: TGTGCCACCAGTGCCCCGGCTGGCAACACCTTC.

This clone was seen many times. This chain links TRBV7-3 with TRBJ2-6; D call uncertain. The CDR3 has 16 amino acids. V was pared by 5 bases and J by 2 bases, with 13 bases between. Germline values: CDR1 SGHTA, CDR2 FQGTGA. Written as DNA, the CDR3 is TGTGCCAGCAGCGCCGACCAAGTTCCTGGGGCCAACGTCCTGACTTTC. Its translation: CASSADQVPGANVLTF.

This clone was recorded many times. CDR3 region: CASSLAAGTGRNEQFF. The CDR3, as DNA: TGCGCCAGCAGCTTGGCCGCAGGGACTGGGAGAAATGAGCAGTTCTTC. The chain employs TRBV5-1 and TRBJ2-1; D perhaps matches TRBD2 (6 bases). V shed 0 bases and J shed 7 bases, with 17 bases lying between them. CDR3 size: 16 residues. CDR1 is SGHRS, CDR2 YFSETQ, per germline.

There are many counts of this clone. V gene TRBV4-1 combines with J gene TRBJ2-6; tentative D call: TRBD1 (5 bases). CDR1 and CDR2 from the germline V gene are MGHRA and YSYEKL. The CDR3 sequence is 16 residues long. V was cut by 0 bases and J by 2 bases, with 8 bases left in between. This CDR3 reads CASSQESTAGANVLTF. CDR3 in DNA: TGCGCCAGCAGCCAAGAATCGACAGCTGGGGCCAACGTCCTGACTTTC.

This clone was detected many times. The chain has TRBV27 and TRBJ1-1; TRBD1 is a possible D gene (5 bases). Germline values: CDR1 MNHEY, CDR2 SMNVEV (reference sequence). The V end was cut by 5 bases, the J end by 3 bases, with 16 bases between. The CDR3 length is 15 residues. The DNA for the CDR3 is TGTGCCAGCAGTCCCTCCCAGGGCGTATACACTGAAGCTTTCTTT. Its protein is CASSPSQGVYTEAFF.

This clone was seen many times. This chain joins TRBV6-2 or TRBV6-3 and TRBJ2-3, with D possibly being TRBD1 (5 bases). This CDR3 region has 14 residues. From germline, CDR1 is MNHEY and CDR2 SVGEGT. V was cut by 4 bases and J by 0 bases, with 8 bases left in between. DNA for the CDR3: TGTGCCAGCAGTTCGACAGCTAGCACAGATACGCAGTATTTT. This codes for CASSSTASTDTQYF.

This clone was seen repeatedly, ten times or more. This chain links TRBV10-1 with TRBJ2-5; 7 bases map to TRBD1. Per germline, CDR1 WNHNN and CDR2 SYGVQD (reference sequence). The CDR3 contains 15 residues. After removal of 0 bases from V and 0 bases from J, the junction contained 1 base not matched to a gene. Written as DNA, the CDR3 is TGCGCCAGCAGTGAGTCCGGGACAGACCAAGAGACCCAGTACTTC. Translated: CASSESGTDQETQYF.

The table lists this clone with many counts. V and J are TRBV6-1 and TRBJ1-1; no clear D. The CDR3 spans 14 residues. Trimming took 4 bases from V and 4 from J, leaving 13 bases between them. Germline lookup yields CDR1 MNHNS and CDR2 SASEGT. CDR3 bases: TGTGCCAGCAGTGGAGGGAAGGGTGGCACTGAAGCTTTCTTT. Residues: CASSGGKGGTEAFF.

V and J are TRBV2 and TRBJ2-2; D unclear. V dropped 9 bases and J dropped 11 bases, with 25 bases sitting between them. The CDR3 length is 15 residues. Germline V gene data show CDR1 as SNHLY and CDR2 as FYNNEI. In DNA form, the CDR3 reads TGTGCCAGTAAAAGGACCGATCAGAACCCCGTTGAGCTGTTTTTT. Its translation is CASKRTDQNPVELFF.

This clone was seen many times. The genes are TRBV7-8 and TRBJ2-2; 7 bases are shared with TRBD2. With V trimmed by 0 bases and J by 4 bases, 8 bases remained unmatched. CDR3 length: 17 amino acids. CDR1 is SGHVS and CDR2 is FQNEAQ in the germline V gene. The CDR3, as DNA: TGTGCCAGCAGCTTAGCCGGTAGCGGGCCCCCCACCGGGGAGCTGTTTTTT. Translating it yields CASSLAGSGPPTGELFF.

This clone was found many times. This sequence may be a read error, since a much larger clone differs from it by one base. Additional DNA sequences in this sample encode the identical CDR3. The CDR3 is CASSLEGRNTEAFF. The CDR3 nucleotides are TGCGCCAGCAGCTTGGAAGGGAGGAACACTGAAGCTTTCTTT. The V gene is TRBV5-1, the J gene TRBJ1-1; D not resolved. Germline V lookup: CDR1 SGHRS, CDR2 YFSETQ. V lost 0 bases, J lost 1 base, and 7 bases lay in between. The length of the CDR3 is 14 residues.

This clone was detected ten times or more. It may be a read error: a sequence one base away is much more abundant. Other DNA sequences in this specimen translate into the identical CDR3. The V gene is TRBV20-1, the J gene TRBJ2-1, with D perhaps being TRBD1 or TRBD2 (5 bases each). Trimming pared 3 bases from V and 10 bases from J, leaving 13 bases between. CDR3 size: 12 residues. Germline CDR1 reads DFQATT; CDR2 reads SNEGSKA (reference sequence). The CDR3 DNA reads as TGCAGTGCTAGGGGACCAATTATAGAGCAGTTCTTC. Its protein product is CSARGPIIEQFF.

This clone was seen at least ten times. V and J are TRBV6-1 and TRBJ2-7; 11 bases are a match to TRBD1. The CDR3 loop spans 16 amino acids. CDR1 is MNHNS and CDR2 is SASEGT in the germline V gene. The V and J ends lost 11 bases and 3 bases, in that order; junction bases with no gene match: 15. The DNA of the CDR3 is TGTGCCTGTAAAAGGGGGTTGGGACAGGGGGACTACGAGCAGTACTTC. This encodes CACKRGLGQGDYEQYF.

Concerning this clone: One end of the junction is discordant with germline, which a read error may explain. The chain carries TRBV19 and TRBJ1-3; no definite D call. Germline V lookup: CDR1 LNHDA, CDR2 SQIVND (reference sequence). This CDR3 is built from 15 residues. The CDR3 region has the DNA TGTGCGAGTAGTATAGTCGAGGGCTCTGGAAACACCATATATTTT. Translated: CASSIVEGSGNTIYF.

This clone was seen repeatedly, ten times or more. This CDR3 reads CALKRDIQYF. For the CDR3, the DNA is TGTGCCTTAAAGAGGGACATTCAGTACTTC. The J gene is TRBJ2-4, the V gene TRBV30, with D possibly TRBD2 on 5 matching bases. Trimming took 7 bases from V and 8 from J, leaving 9 bases between them. The CDR3 contains 10 residues. Germline assignment: CDR1 GTSNPN and CDR2 SVGIG (reference sequence).

This clone was seen many times. V and J are TRBV6-5 and TRBJ2-3, with D perhaps TRBD1 (6 bases). CDR3 length: 14 residues. V was shortened by 2 bases and J by 4 bases, with 10 bases between the two germline ends. Germline-derived CDR1 and CDR2 are MNHEY and SVGAGI. The CDR3 sequence is CASSYRRGADTQYF. The CDR3 coding sequence is TGTGCCAGCAGTTACCGCAGGGGTGCAGATACGCAGTATTTT.

This clone was found many times. V usage is TRBV5-5 and J usage is TRBJ1-1; D is ambiguous. Germline V CDR1 and CDR2: SGHKS, YYEKEE (reference sequence). The CDR3 spans 14 residues. Trimming took off 0 bases at V and 10 bases at J, with 16 bases between the two ends. The CDR3 DNA reads as TGTGCCAGCAGCTTGGCTCAAGGGTTGGATAGAGCTTTCTTT. Protein sequence: CASSLAQGLDRAFF. The complete variable domain, with remaining parts taken from reference TRBV5-5 and TRBJ1-1, reads DAGVTQSPTHLIKTRGQQVTLRCSPISGHKSVSWYQQVLGQGPQFIFQYYEKEERGRGNFPDRFSARQFPNYSSELNVNALLLGDSALYLCASSLAQGLDRAFFGQGTRLTVV.

The sample holds many counts of this clone. Sequence at one end of the junction differs from germline and may be a read error. The chain recombines TRBV7-7 with TRBJ2-5; D is possibly TRBD2 (5 bases). The germline CDR1 and CDR2 sequences are SSHAT and FNYEAQ (reference sequence). The CDR3 contains 13 residues. CDR3 amino acids: CASSQSRGETQYF. The CDR3 DNA is TGTGCTAGCAGCCAGTCCCGGGGAGAGACCCAGTACTTC.

As for this clone: This may be a read error: a much more frequent sequence differs by one nucleotide. The rearrangement uses TRBV12-3 or TRBV12-4 and TRBJ2-7; D uncertain. Trimming shortened V by 7 bases and J by 2 bases, and 12 bases separated the two germline ends. The CDR3 length is 13 residues. In nucleotides, the CDR3 is TGTGCCAGCATCCCCGTAAGCCCCTACGAGCAGTACTTC. Protein sequence: CASIPVSPYEQYF.

This clone was counted at least ten times. The J gene is TRBJ1-3, the V gene TRBV24-1, with 9 bases aligning to TRBD1. Trimming took 3 bases from V and 4 from J; bases not matched to a gene: 3. The CDR3 runs 15 residues. CDR1 is KGHDR and CDR2 is SFDVKD in the germline V gene. CDR3 sequence (DNA): TGTGCCACCAGTGATCCCGGACAGGGGGGAAACACCATATATTTT. This encodes CATSDPGQGGNTIYF.

This clone was seen only a few times. The DNA of the CDR3 is TGTGCCAGCAGTTACACGGAGAATCAGCCCCAGCATTTT. Encoded protein: CASSYTENQPQHF. V gene TRBV6-2 or TRBV6-3 combines with J gene TRBJ1-5, with D uncertain. The V end was cut by 2 bases, the J end by 4 bases, with 6 bases between. CDR1 is MNHEY, CDR2 SVGEGT, per germline. This CDR3 is 13 amino acids long.

The J gene is TRBJ1-4, the V gene TRBV18; D may be TRBD1 (5 bases). CDR3 length: 14 residues. The V end was cut by 5 bases, the J end by 2 bases, with 9 bases between. Germline loops: CDR1 KGHSH, CDR2 LQKENI. Here the CDR3 reads CASSDGATNEKLFF. The CDR3 bases are TGTGCCAGCTCAGACGGGGCCACTAATGAAAAACTGTTTTTT. Supplemented by reference TRBV18 and TRBJ1-4, the full variable domain reads NAGVMQNPRHLVRRRGQEARLRCSPMKGHSHVYWYRQLPEEGLKFMVYLQKENIIDESGMPKERFSAEFPKEGPSILRIQQVVRGDSAAYFCASSDGATNEKLFFGSGTQLSVL.

This clone has just a few counts. The V call is TRBV12-3 or TRBV12-4, the J call TRBJ1-2; D is ambiguous. Trimming took off 3 bases at V and 5 bases at J, with 7 bases between the two ends. The CDR3 extends over 12 amino acids. The DNA for the CDR3 is TGTGCCAGCAGTTTTGAGTGGTATGGCTACACCTTC. Its translation is CASSFEWYGYTF.

About this clone itself: Here the CDR3 omits its conserved ending phenylalanine or tryptophan, so a read error is the likely source. The J gene is TRBJ2-2, the V gene TRBV7-3, with TRBD1 matching 11 bases. The CDR3 extends over 17 amino acids. Looked up from germline, CDR1 is SGHTA and CDR2 is FQGTGA. V lost 2 bases and J lost 9; bases outside the gene matches: 11. CDR3 region: CASSLLTGTGGTWELFL. The DNA of the CDR3 is TGTGCCAGCAGCTTATTGACCGGGACAGGGGGGACCTGGGAGCTGTTTTTA.

This clone showed up many times. This rearrangement joins TRBV4-2 to TRBJ1-3; no reliable D call. V shed 4 bases and J shed 0 bases, with 10 bases lying between them. CDR1 is LGHNA, CDR2 YNFKEQ, per germline. The CDR3 has 15 residues. The CDR3 reads CASSPETSSGNTIYF. Here the CDR3 DNA reads TGTGCCAGCAGCCCCGAGACAAGCTCTGGAAACACCATATATTTT.

This clone appeared many times. V gene TRBV4-3 combines with J gene TRBJ2-1, with 7 bases that match TRBD2. The CDR3 totals 14 residues. Germline assignment: CDR1 LGHNA and CDR2 YSLEER. V trimming: 1 base; J trimming: 6 bases; junction bases outside the gene matches: 3. The CDR3 loop reads CASSQGLATNEQFF. The CDR3, as DNA: TGCGCCAGCAGCCAAGGACTAGCTACCAATGAGCAGTTCTTC.